This TCR beta chain was documented in a study of cytomegalovirus exposure and HLA in healthy donors (dated by TCRdb to about 2017). For the study in its entirety: In an earlier analysis of 587 of the donors, about 260 Gb of sequence data and 90 million to 130 million unique TCR beta sequences from 150 million to 200 million T cells were reported. Rather than drawing on any new phenotypic data, the later analysis identified candidate immune exposures from TCR beta sequences and the way those sequences occurred across donors. A later genetic analysis used genome-wide SNP genotypes for 398 of the 666 donors, treating that subset as a discovery cohort. Of the 350 to 450 genotyped donors, 75% to 85% were placed in the genetic ancestry cluster associated with self-reported Caucasian donors. Typing coverage varied by locus: roughly 620-630 donors for A, B, C, DRB1 and DQB1; approximately 500 for DQA1; more than 600 for DPA1; around 490 for DPB1. All discovery cohort repertoires had been generated on a single sequencing platform. High-throughput TCR immunosequencing, statistical association of individual TCRs with disease status, and machine learning were combined to predict cytomegalovirus infection status. A handful of DR-DQ haplotypes were handled as single units for association and clustering because linkage in the cohort was strong. In an earlier analysis of roughly 580 of the donors, high-throughput TCR beta sequencing was used to judge whether each TCR beta V gene segment behaved as functional or pseudogenic. The study aimed to test whether cataloging public T cell receptors could reveal signatures of past pathogen exposure. Alongside the repertoire data, information on donor age, sex, ethnicity and CMV serostatus was compiled. Both class I and class II loci were covered by HLA typing, at four-digit resolution. On average, over 200,000 unique TCR beta nucleotide sequences were sequenced per donor among a few hundred genotyped donors of the cohort, with 15% to 20% of those sequences being non-productive. About 300 gigabases of sequencing data and 70 million to 100 million unique TCR sequences were included in an early release covering about 620 HLA-typed donors. In addition to the first cohort of roughly 670 subjects, a separate validation cohort of 120 different subjects was used. The study used immunosequencing to profile the T cell repertoires of about 670 subjects and linked those repertoires to cytomegalovirus serostatus. In a later analysis, previously published TCR beta repertoires from 550 to 700 donors were re-analyzed and high-resolution HLA genotyping was added so that TCR occurrence patterns could be studied. Study-wide findings and limitations: In the study, 164 TCR beta chains were listed as associated with cytomegalovirus. According to a later analysis, TCR association rates differed among HLA loci, with DRB1 alleles showing the most associated TCRs and HLA-C alleles showing the fewest. When HLA alleles, especially DR and DQ, strongly co-occurred, TCR associations were difficult to assign to individual alleles. Because counts were too low, some 17 rarely observed V segments, including chromosome 9 orphons, were left out of the earlier analysis of approximately 580 of the donors. Linkage disequilibrium might explain the correlated functional status among segregating V segments, but an unknown experimental factor could not be excluded. A further reported finding was that TCR beta sequences accurately predicted the HLA-A and HLA-B alleles for most subjects in the first cohort. Compared with equally common non-associated chains, HLA-associated TCR beta chains in a later analysis were more clonally expanded and had lower generation probabilities. The 87-base-pair reads could not distinguish some IMGT-functional V segments, including TRBV6-2 and TRBV6-3, so those segments were excluded. In a later analysis, several top co-occurrence clusters were reported to appear linked to parvovirus B19, influenza, CMV and Epstein-Barr virus. Because HLA typing was unavailable for some donors at each locus, only the typed subset was used in association tests. In a later analysis, most CMV-associated TCR beta chains were found to appear HLA-restricted, with HLA associations seemingly driven largely by CMV exposure. A cluster of highly shared sequence variants was judged likely to represent a technical artifact of the sequencing pipeline. Presence/absence analyses assumed roughly uniform sequencing depth across donors, an assumption that may not hold. A few of the identified cytomegalovirus-associated TCR beta chains were confirmed in vitro to be specific for cytomegalovirus antigens. V-gene and J-gene trimming of TCR beta chains was associated with a missense DCLRE1C variant in a later genetic analysis, and the association was replicated in an independent cohort. An earlier analysis of 587 of the donors showed that most TCR beta V segments appeared in productive rearrangements either about 90% or about 30% of the time, which broadly matched IMGT annotations. For the cohort, immune exposure information was limited to CMV serostatus. Most TCR sequences were observed very rarely across donors, whereas some public TCRs were present in many individuals. In a later genetic analysis, fewer N-insertions in productive TCRs were reported among donors in an Asian-associated ancestry cluster than the roughly 700-donor mean. In a later analysis, 16,951 TCR beta sequences were associated with specific HLA alleles at a false discovery rate of 0.05. The classifier was reported to diagnose cytomegalovirus status with high specificity and sensitivity in both the original and validation cohorts. The cohort was sequenced for TCR beta chains only, and without alpha or paired-chain data the features that could be detected were limited. The authors suggested that the approach could potentially be extended to other disease states and immunological phenotypes.

Receptor amplification or capture employed the immunoSEQ multiplex PCR assay. For the multiplex PCR, a mixture combining 60 forward primers for TCR Vbeta segments and 13 reverse primers for TCR Jbeta segments was used. The CDR3 region of rearranged TCR beta genes was amplified from genomic DNA by a multiplex PCR assay. On the Illumina HiSeq System, the amplified TCR beta libraries were sequenced as 87-base-pair reads. As for the authors' bioinformatics: A later analysis counted tens of millions of unique TCR beta chains across the 700 or so repertoires, and around 9.9 million of these chains were shared by at least two donors. A nearest-neighbor algorithm error-corrected the raw reads and collapsed the reads into unique sequences, merging closely related sequences to remove PCR and sequencing errors. Alignment of CDR3 sequences to IMGT reference sequences was used to assign V, D and J gene segments. For a sequence to be retained, at least a six-nucleotide match to both a V gene segment and a J gene segment was required. A rearrangement counted as productive if the CDR3 had no stop codons and remained in frame with V and J, and every other rearrangement counted as non-productive. Following IMGT convention, CDR3 was defined as the stretch from the second conserved V-encoded cysteine to the conserved J-encoded phenylalanine. The earlier analysis of about 610 of the donors excluded sequences that lacked an unambiguous match to a single V gene segment. In an earlier analysis of approximately 610 of the donors, V segments were called functional above 56.7% productive rearrangements and were called segregating when the between-donor standard deviation exceeded 5%. A statistical classification framework was built to diagnose cytomegalovirus status from the catalog of TCR beta chain sequences. A later analysis assigned V and J genes by comparing TCR nucleotide sequences with IMGT/GENE-DB human TR gene sequences. Using the TCRdist pipeline, a later analysis assigned CDR3 sequences along with most-parsimonious VDJ recombination scenarios. In a later analysis, each TCR beta chain was defined by its CDR3 amino acid sequence together with its V-gene family, and reads lacking a unique V-gene family were excluded. A later analysis removed several hundred highly shared, low-generation-probability nucleotide sequences to deal with suspected cross-contamination and a sequencing artifact. For each public chain, a later analysis derived a clonal expansion index from normalized ranks of inferred template counts within each repertoire. A later analysis computed generation probabilities with a VDJ recombination model fitted to out-of-frame rearrangements, and checked the results against IGoR. Hypergeometric tests were used in a later analysis to score TCR-TCR, TCR-HLA and TCR-CMV co-occurrence, with a repertoire-size bias correction applied to the TCR pairs. To estimate false discovery rates, a later analysis permuted the HLA or CMV assignments 20 times. In a later analysis, co-occurring TCRs were grouped with DBSCAN, and TCRdist sequence similarity was added when clustering was performed within HLA-allele-positive subsets. Repertoires with fewer than 30,000 or more than 120,000 public chains, plus five repertoires with anomalous nucleotide sharing, were excluded from co-occurrence clustering. TCRdb stores this immuneACCESS table with in-frame sequences only. Part of the clones is absent; in the studies checked, under half of the shortfall reflects unresolved V genes, and no reason is known for the rest. V, J and clone size are those of that table, while D and trimming were read from the DNA. This sample holds 150,000 to 200,000 clones; approximately 84% were observed only once. In total, the top ten clones hold around 0.24% of the sample.

The cohort was made up of 666 healthy bone marrow donors. At the time of sampling, every cohort member was nominally healthy, though immune exposures that went unrecorded were likely present. The donor was CMV seronegative and was included in the group of under 450 seronegative cohort members. A peripheral blood sample was provided by each donor, and peripheral blood mononuclear cells were used for TCR beta sequencing. The Qiagen DNeasy Blood Extraction Kit was used to extract genomic DNA from the blood cell samples. The cysteine opens and the phenylalanine closes a CDR3 of 17 amino acids. The entry retains the CDR3 DNA only, 51 bases that are in frame from base 1. V lost 0 bases and J lost 3 bases, and the count of bases not matched to a germline gene is 6. The germline V gene yields SGHTA for CDR1 and FQGNSA for CDR2. Remarks on this clone: Its cognate antigen has yet to be identified. Base-call qualities are not available, and no considerably larger clone is one nucleotide away.

The chain uses TRBV7-2 and TRBJ2-7, and 12 junctional nucleotides match TRBD1. The clonotype originates from a boy between 10 and 17 years old in good health and CMV-seronegative. Sequences were obtained from PBMCs. The CDR3 region has the sequence CASSLAGGTGGVYEQYF. The base sequence is TGTGCCAGCAGCTTAGCGGGGGGGACAGGGGGCGTCTACGAGCAGTACTTC.